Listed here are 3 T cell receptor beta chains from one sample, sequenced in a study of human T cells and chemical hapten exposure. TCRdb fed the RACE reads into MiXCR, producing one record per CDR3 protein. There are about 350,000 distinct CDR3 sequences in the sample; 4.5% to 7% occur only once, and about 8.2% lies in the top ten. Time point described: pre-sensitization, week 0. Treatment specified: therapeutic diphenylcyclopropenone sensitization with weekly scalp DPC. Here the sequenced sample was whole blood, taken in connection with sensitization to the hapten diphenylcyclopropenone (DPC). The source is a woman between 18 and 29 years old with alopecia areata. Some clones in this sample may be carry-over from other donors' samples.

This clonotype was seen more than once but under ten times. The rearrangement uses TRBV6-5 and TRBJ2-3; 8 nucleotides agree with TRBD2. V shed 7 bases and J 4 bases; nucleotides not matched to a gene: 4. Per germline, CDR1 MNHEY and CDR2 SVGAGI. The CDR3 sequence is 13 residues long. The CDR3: CASKPSGSDTQYF. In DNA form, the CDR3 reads TGTGCCAGCAAGCCTAGCGGGTCAGATACGCAGTATTTT.

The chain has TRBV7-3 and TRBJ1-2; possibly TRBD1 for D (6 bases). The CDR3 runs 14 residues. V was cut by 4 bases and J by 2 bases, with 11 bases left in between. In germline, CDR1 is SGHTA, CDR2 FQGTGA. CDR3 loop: CASSSDGQNYGYTF. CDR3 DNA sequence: TGTGCCAGCAGCTCCGATGGACAGAACTATGGCTACACCTTC.

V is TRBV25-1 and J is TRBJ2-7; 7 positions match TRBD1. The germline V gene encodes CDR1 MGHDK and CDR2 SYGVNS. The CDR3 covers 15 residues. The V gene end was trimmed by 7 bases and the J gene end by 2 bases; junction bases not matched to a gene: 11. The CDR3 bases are TGTGCCAGCATCCCTAGGACAGGTCTCACCTACGAGCAGTACTTC. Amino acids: CASIPRTGLTYEQYF.